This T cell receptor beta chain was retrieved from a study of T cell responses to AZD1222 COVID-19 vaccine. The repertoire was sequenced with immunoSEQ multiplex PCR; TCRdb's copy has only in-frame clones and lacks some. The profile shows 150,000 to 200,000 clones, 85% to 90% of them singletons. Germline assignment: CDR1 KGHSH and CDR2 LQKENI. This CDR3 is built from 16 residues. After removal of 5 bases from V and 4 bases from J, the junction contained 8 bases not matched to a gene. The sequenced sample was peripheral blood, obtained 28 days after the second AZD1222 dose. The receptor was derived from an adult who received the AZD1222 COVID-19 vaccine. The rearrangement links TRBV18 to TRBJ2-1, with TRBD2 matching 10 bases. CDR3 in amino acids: CASSVNLAGEYNEQFF. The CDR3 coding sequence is TGTGCCAGCTCAGTGAATCTAGCGGGGGAATACAATGAGCAGTTCTTC.